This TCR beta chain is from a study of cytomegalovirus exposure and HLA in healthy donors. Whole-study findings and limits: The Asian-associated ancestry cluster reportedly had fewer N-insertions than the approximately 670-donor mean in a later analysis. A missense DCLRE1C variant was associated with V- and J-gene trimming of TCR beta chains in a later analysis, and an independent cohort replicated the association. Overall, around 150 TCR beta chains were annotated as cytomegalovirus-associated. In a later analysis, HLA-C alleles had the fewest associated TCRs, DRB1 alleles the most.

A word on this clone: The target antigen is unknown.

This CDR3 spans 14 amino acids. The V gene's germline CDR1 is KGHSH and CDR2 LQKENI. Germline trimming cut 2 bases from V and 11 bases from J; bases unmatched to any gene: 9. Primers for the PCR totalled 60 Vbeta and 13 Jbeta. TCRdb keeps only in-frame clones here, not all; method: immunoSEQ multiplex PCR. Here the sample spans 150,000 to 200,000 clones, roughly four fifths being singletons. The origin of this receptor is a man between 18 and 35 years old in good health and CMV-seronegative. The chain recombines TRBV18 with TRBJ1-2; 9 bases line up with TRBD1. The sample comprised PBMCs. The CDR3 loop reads CASSPGTGSIGYTF. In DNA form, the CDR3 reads TGTGCCAGCTCACCAGGGACAGGGTCAATAGGGTACACCTTC.